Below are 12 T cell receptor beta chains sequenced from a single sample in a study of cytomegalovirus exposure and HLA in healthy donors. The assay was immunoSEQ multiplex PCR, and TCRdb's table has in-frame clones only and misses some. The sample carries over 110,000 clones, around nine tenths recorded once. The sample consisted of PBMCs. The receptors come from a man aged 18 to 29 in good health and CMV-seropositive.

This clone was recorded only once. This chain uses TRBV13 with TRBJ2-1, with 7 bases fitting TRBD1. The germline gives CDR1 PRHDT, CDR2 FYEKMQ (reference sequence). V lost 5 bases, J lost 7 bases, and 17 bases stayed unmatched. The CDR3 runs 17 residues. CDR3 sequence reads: CASSRAIEEGAGNEQFF. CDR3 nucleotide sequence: TGTGCCAGCAGCCGTGCAATAGAAGAGGGGGCAGGAAATGAGCAGTTCTTC.

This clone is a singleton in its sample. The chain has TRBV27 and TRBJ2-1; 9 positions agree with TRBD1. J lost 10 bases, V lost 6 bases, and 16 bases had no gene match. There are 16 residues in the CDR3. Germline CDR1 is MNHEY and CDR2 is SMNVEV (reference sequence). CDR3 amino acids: CASRDYRLQGANEQFF. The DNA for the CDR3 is TGTGCCAGCAGGGACTATAGGCTACAGGGGGCAAACGAGCAGTTCTTC.

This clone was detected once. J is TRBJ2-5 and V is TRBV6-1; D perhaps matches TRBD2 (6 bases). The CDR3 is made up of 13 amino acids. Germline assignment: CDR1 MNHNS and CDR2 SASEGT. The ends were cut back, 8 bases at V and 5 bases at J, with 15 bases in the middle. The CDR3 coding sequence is TGTGCCAGCCAAGCCCCGGGGGTGGAGACCCAGTACTTC. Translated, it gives CASQAPGVETQYF.

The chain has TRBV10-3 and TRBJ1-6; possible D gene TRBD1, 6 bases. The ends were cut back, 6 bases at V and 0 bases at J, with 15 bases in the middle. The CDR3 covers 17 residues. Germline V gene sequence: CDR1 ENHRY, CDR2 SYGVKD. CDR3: CAIRDSVNFSYNSPLHF. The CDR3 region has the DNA TGTGCCATCAGGGACAGTGTGAATTTCTCCTATAATTCACCCCTCCACTTT.

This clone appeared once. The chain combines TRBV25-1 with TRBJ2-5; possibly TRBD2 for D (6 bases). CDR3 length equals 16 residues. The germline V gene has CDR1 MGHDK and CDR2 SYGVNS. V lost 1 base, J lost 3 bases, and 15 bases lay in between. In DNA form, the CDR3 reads TGTGCCAGCAGTGAATTTGGGGGGTTCACCAAAGAGACCCAGTACTTC. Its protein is CASSEFGGFTKETQYF. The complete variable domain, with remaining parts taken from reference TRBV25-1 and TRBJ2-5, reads EADIYQTPRYLVIGTGKKITLECSQTMGHDKMYWYQQDPGMELHLIHYSYGVNSTEKGDLSSESTVSRIRTEHFPLTLESARPSHTSQYLCASSEFGGFTKETQYFGPGTRLLVL.

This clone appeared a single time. CDR3 in DNA: TGCGCCAGCAGCTTTCAATCCGGGGAGCTGTTTTTT. Translating gives CASSFQSGELFF. The J gene is TRBJ2-2, the V gene TRBV5-1; no clear D. The CDR3 is 12 residues long. The germline V gene has CDR1 SGHRS and CDR2 YFSETQ. Deletions cut 2 bases from V and 6 bases from J, with 5 bases between.

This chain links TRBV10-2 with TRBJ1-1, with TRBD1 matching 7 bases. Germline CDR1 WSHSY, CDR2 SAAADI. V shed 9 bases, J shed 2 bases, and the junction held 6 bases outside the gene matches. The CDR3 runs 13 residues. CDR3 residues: CASKTGINTEAFF. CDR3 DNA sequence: TGCGCCAGTAAGACAGGGATCAACACTGAAGCTTTCTTT.

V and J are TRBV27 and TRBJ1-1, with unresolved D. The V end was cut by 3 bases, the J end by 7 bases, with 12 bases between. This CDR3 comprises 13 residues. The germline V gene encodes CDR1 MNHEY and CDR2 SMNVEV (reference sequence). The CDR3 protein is CASSFPGGVEAFF. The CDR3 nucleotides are TGTGCCAGCAGTTTCCCGGGTGGAGTTGAAGCTTTCTTT.

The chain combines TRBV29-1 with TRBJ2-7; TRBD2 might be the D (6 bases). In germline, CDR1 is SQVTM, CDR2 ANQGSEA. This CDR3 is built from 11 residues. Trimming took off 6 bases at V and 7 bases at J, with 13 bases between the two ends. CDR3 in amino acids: CSVQRRGEQYF. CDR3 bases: TGCAGCGTCCAGAGGCGGGGAGAGCAGTACTTC.

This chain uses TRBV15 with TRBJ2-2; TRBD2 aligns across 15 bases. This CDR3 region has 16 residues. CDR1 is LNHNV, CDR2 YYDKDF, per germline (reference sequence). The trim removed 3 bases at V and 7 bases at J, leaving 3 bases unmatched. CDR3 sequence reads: CATSRGTSGRYGELFF. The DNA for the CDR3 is TGTGCCACCAGCAGGGGGACTAGCGGGAGGTACGGGGAGCTGTTTTTT.

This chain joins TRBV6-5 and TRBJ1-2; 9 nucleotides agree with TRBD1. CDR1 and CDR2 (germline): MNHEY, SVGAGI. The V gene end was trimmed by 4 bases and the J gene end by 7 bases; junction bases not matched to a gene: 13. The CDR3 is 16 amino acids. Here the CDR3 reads CASSLTAGTGRSGYTF. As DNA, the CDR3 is TGTGCCAGCAGTTTGACCGCCGGGACAGGGAGGAGTGGCTACACCTTC.

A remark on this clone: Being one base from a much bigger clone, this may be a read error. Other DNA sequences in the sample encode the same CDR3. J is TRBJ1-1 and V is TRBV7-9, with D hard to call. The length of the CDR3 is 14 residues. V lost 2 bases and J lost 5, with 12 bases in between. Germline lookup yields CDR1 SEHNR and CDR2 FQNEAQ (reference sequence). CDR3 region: CASSLLSEDTEAFF. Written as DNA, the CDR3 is TGTGCCAGCAGCTTACTCTCCGAGGATACTGAAGCTTTCTTT.